This record concerns one T cell receptor beta chain sequence. This sample stems from a study of T cell clonotyping in hematopoietic cell transplantation. CDR1 is SNHLY, CDR2 FYNNEI, per germline. The ends were cut back, 3 bases at V and 4 bases at J, with 10 bases in the middle. The CDR3 sequence is 15 residues long. The protocol was immunoSEQ multiplex PCR, while the TCRdb copy is restricted to in-frame clones and leaves out a portion. The sample carries about 10,000 clones, over 70% recorded once. Blood collection times were about day -28 and days 30, 100, 180 posttransplant. The chain recombines TRBV2 with TRBJ2-6, with D perhaps matching TRBD1 (5 bases). The specimen was PBMCs, collected 30 days after allogeneic stem cell transplant. The TCR comes from a female patient between 35 and 55 years old who had an allogeneic stem cell transplant from a related donor, so T cells may come from the graft donor. Some clones in this sample may be carry-over from other donors' samples. The CDR3 spells CASSDRVYGANVLTF. CDR3 DNA sequence: TGTGCCAGCAGTGACAGGGTATACGGGGCCAACGTCCTGACTTTC.